This TCR beta chain was observed in a study of PD-L1 blockade in urothelial cancer. Across the whole study: Atezolizumab therapy began for patients around 2014, dosed at 1,200 mg intravenously every 3 weeks. About 90% of the 29 patients were males with bladder-origin urothelial cancer. The study recovered a median of 141,255 T cells per blood sample.

Some clones are missing from TCRdb's copy, which holds only in-frame ones; the method was immunoSEQ multiplex PCR. The data show around 60,000 clones, with under 90% seen just once and 3.2% held by the top ten. On this clone itself: The antigen is unknown.

Time point given: pretreatment peripheral blood. Study-level points and caveats: Durable-benefit cases showed more tumor-associated blood clone expansion at 3 weeks.

Trimming left V 1 base short and J 3 bases short, with 9 bases between. CDR1 and CDR2 (germline): SEHNR, FQNEAQ (reference sequence). This CDR3 region has 14 residues. The input for sequencing was PBMCs, taken around atezolizumab (anti-PD-L1) treatment. The clonotype comes from a man in his 70s with urothelial cancer. This chain connects TRBV7-9 to TRBJ1-1; D gene uncertain. The CDR3 region is CASSLGQAYTEAFF. The DNA for the CDR3 is TGTGCCAGCAGCTTAGGCCAGGCGTACACTGAAGCTTTCTTT. The complete variable domain, with remaining parts taken from reference TRBV7-9 and TRBJ1-1, reads DTGVSQNPRHKITKRGQNVTFRCDPISEHNRLYWYRQTLGQGPEFLTYFQNEAQLEKSRLLSDRFSAERPKGSFSTLEIQRTEQGDSAMYLCASSLGQAYTEAFFGQGTRLTVV.